This T cell receptor beta chain was recorded in a study of shared clonotypes between healthy human individuals. Study overall: CD4 naive and CD4 memory each took three plates per donor, while CD8 naive took two and CD8 memory one. Whole-study findings and limits: The study found roughly 5% of naive CD4 clonotypes shared across several donors. Non-shared clonotypes had lower generation probabilities than those shared by all four donors.

Data came from immunoSEQ multiplex PCR; TCRdb stores just in-frame clones and leaves some out. This sample has about 1.5 million clones, with around 98% found just once. The CDR3 spans 17 residues. Losses at the gene ends were 0 bases for V and 1 base for J; bases not matched to a gene: 9. The germline gives CDR1 SGHRS, CDR2 YFSETQ. Concerning this clone itself: Its specificity is unknown.

This clonotype was obtained from a man aged 25-45 years in good health. Specimen: naive CD4+ T cells sorted from blood. Stated subset: CD45RA+ positively selected. The chain combines TRBV5-1 with TRBJ2-7; TRBD1 matches at 8 bases. In DNA form, the CDR3 reads TGCGCCAGCAGCTTGGTCGTCGGGACAGGAGTTTCCTACGAGCAGTACTTC. Its protein is CASSLVVGTGVSYEQYF.